This T cell receptor beta chain was recovered during a study of T cells in Graves' hyperthyroidism and ophthalmopathy. The table lists this clonotype with many counts. Trimming stripped 3 bases from V and 0 bases from J, with 9 bases between. Germline CDR1 reads KGHSH; CDR2 reads LQKENI. The CDR3 totals 14 residues. TCR beta CDR3 regions were amplified from RNA transcripts. A set of HTBI primers served as the primers for a first-round RT-PCR of the TCR CDR3. TCRdb reprocessed the multiplex PCR reads with MiXCR, giving one entry per CDR3 protein. The sample shows approximately 590,000 distinct CDR3 sequences, 15% to 18% of them seen only once.

Material: blood. This receptor was obtained from a woman in her 30s with Graves' hyperthyroidism. The rearrangement uses TRBV18 and TRBJ2-7; D is unclear. The CDR3 region has the DNA TGTGCCAGCTCACCGAGCGCCTCCTCCTACGAGCAGTACTTC. Translating it yields CASSPSASSYEQYF.